This T cell receptor (beta chain) originates from a study of blood T cells in healthy people across ages. Alongside a J-beta primer mix, a sample-barcoded 5' primer served in a second PCR lasting 7 to 11 cycles. TCRdb processed the 5' RACE reads anew with MiXCR; each CDR3 protein has one entry. The repertoire holds about 1.7 million distinct CDR3 sequences, with roughly 27% as singletons. Overall study findings and caveats: Strong correlation existed between TCR beta diversity and naive T cell percentage.

Caucasian individuals from Russia who were healthy and aged about 6 to 90 acted as donors. Whenever a sample was processed, at least 6 million PBMCs were isolated. This CDR3 region has 12 residues. Germline CDR1 LNHNV, CDR2 YYDKDF (reference sequence). V dropped 5 bases and J dropped 4 bases, with 8 bases sitting between them. About this clonotype itself: The target antigen is unknown.

The clonotype originates from a woman in her twenties or thirties in good health. V usage is TRBV15 and J usage is TRBJ1-2, with D unclear. Material for sequencing was blood. The CDR3 coding sequence is TGTGCCACCAGCTTGGACTCCTATGGCTACACCTTC. Translated, it gives CATSLDSYGYTF.